These 8 T cell receptor beta chains came from one sample sequenced in a study of T cells in Graves' hyperthyroidism and ophthalmopathy. Amplified TCR beta CDR3 regions derived from RNA transcripts. A set of HTBI primers served as the primers for a first-round RT-PCR of the TCR CDR3. MiXCR was run by TCRdb on the multiplex PCR reads, yielding one entry per CDR3 protein. The sample has about 540,000 distinct CDR3 sequences, approximately 44% seen once. Sequenced material: peripheral blood or thyroid tissue (not recorded which). These receptors were collected from a woman in her late teens or twenties with Graves' hyperthyroidism.

This clonotype was seen at least ten times. V gene TRBV29-1 combines with J gene TRBJ1-5; possible D gene TRBD1, 6 bases. CDR1 is SQVTM and CDR2 is ANQGSEA in the germline V gene. The CDR3 extends over 14 amino acids. Trimming shortened V by 4 bases and J by 2 bases, and 12 bases separated the two germline ends. DNA of the CDR3: TGCAGCGTTGCGGTAGGGGGACGCAATCAGCCCCAGCATTTT. It codes for CSVAVGGRNQPQHF.

This chain connects TRBV2 to TRBJ1-4; D not certain. The CDR3 is made up of 13 amino acids. V lost 2 bases to trimming and J lost 8 bases, with 9 bases between them. Germline V CDR1 and CDR2: SNHLY, FYNNEI. CDR3 bases: TGTGCCAGCAGTGAAAGGAGAAGGGAAAAACTGTTTTTT. Protein product: CASSERRREKLFF.

This chain links TRBV7-2 with TRBJ2-7, with D possibly TRBD2 on 5 matching bases. The DNA end lines up better with TRBJ2-4; the J call may be wrong. Germline V gene sequence: CDR1 SGHTA, CDR2 FQGNSA. This CDR3 is 14 amino acids long. The CDR3 sequence: CASSLGGAVNIQYF. The CDR3 nucleotides read TGTGCCAGCAGCCTTGGCGGAGCGGTAAACATTCAGTACTTC.

About this clonotype: No conserved phenylalanine or tryptophan is present at the end of the CDR3, so a read error is the likely explanation. The chain recombines TRBV29-1 with TRBJ2-7; 12 bases agree with TRBD2. The CDR3 extends over 15 amino acids. V shed 4 bases and J 0 bases; nucleotides not matched to a gene: 4. CDR1 and CDR2 from the germline V gene are SQVTM and ANQGSEA. The CDR3 coding sequence is TGCAGCGTTGGTGGGACTAGCGGGCTCTCCTACGAGCAGTACCTC. Protein product: CSVGGTSGLSYEQYL.

This chain links TRBV12-3 or TRBV12-4 with TRBJ1-5; D is possibly TRBD1 (5 bases). With 3 bases removed from V and 3 bases from J, the gap between germline ends came to 12 bases. The CDR3 covers 15 residues. CDR3 bases: TGTGCCAGCAGTTTGAGCCGACAGTTCAATCAGCCCCAGCATTTT. It specifies CASSLSRQFNQPQHF.

This clonotype was detected many times. The gene calls are TRBV29-1 and TRBJ1-2; TRBD1 aligns across 7 bases. CDR1 is SQVTM, CDR2 ANQGSEA, per germline. V dropped 6 bases and J dropped 0; count of bases not matched to a gene: 4. The CDR3 consists of 13 residues. This chain's CDR3 is CSVRQGANYGYTF. The CDR3 DNA is TGCAGCGTCCGACAGGGAGCTAACTATGGCTACACCTTC.

This clonotype was detected many times. V gene TRBV7-2 combines with J gene TRBJ2-7, with 9 nucleotides matching TRBD2. CDR3 length: 14 amino acids. Germline-derived CDR1 and CDR2 are SGHTA and FQGNSA. V shed 1 base, J shed 2 bases, and the junction held 0 bases outside the gene matches. The CDR3 nucleotides read TGTGCCAGCAGCTTAGGCGGGAGGGCCTACGAGCAGTACTTC. Translated: CASSLGGRAYEQYF.

The V and J genes are TRBV25-1 and TRBJ2-7; D gene unclear. This CDR3 spans 16 amino acids. Between the trimmed V and J ends, which lost 5 bases and 0 bases, there was a span of 17 bases. Germline CDR1 reads MGHDK; CDR2 reads SYGVNS. The CDR3 coding sequence is TGTGCCAGCAGTTGGGTGGTAGCCAGGCGCTCCTACGAGCAGTACTTC. Amino acids: CASSWVVARRSYEQYF.